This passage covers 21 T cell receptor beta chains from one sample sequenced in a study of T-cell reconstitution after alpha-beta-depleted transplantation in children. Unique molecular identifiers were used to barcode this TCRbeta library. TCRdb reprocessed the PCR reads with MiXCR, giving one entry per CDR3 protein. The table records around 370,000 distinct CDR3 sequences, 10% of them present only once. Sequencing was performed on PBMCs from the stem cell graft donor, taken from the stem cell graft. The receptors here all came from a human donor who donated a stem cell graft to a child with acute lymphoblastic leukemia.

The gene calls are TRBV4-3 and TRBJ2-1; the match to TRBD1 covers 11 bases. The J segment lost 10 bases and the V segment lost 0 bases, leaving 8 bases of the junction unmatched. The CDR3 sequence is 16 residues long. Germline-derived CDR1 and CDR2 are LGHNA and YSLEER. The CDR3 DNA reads TGCGCCAGCAGCCAAGAGCGGACAGGGGGCATCGGGGAGCAGTTCTTC. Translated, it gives CASSQERTGGIGEQFF.

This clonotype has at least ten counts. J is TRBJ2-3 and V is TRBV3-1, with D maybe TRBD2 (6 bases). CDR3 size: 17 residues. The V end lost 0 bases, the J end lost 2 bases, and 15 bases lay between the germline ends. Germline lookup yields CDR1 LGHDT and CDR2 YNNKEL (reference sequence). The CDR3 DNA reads TGTGCCAGCAGCCAAGAGCCCTTCCCGGGACTCACAGATACGCAGTATTTT. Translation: CASSQEPFPGLTDTQYF.

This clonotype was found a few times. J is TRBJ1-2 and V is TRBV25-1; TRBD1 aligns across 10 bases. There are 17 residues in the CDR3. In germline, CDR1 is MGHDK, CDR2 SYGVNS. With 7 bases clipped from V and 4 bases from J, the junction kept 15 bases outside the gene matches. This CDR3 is CASNGELGTGDPYGYTF. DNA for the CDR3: TGTGCCAGCAATGGGGAACTCGGGACAGGGGACCCCTATGGCTACACCTTC.

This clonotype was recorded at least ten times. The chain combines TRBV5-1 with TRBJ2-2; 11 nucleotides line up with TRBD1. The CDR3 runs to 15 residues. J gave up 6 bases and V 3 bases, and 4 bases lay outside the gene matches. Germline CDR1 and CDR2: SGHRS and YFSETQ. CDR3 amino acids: CASSSGTGGPGELFF. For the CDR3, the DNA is TGCGCCAGCAGCTCCGGGACAGGGGGTCCCGGGGAGCTGTTTTTT.

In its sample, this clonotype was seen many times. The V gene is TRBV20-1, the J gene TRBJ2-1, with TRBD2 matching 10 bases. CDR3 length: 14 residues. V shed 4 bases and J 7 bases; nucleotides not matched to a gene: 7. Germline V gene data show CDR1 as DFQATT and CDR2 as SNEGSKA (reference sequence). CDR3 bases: TGCAGTGCTAATGAGGGACTAGCGAGAAATGAGCAGTTCTTC. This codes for CSANEGLARNEQFF.

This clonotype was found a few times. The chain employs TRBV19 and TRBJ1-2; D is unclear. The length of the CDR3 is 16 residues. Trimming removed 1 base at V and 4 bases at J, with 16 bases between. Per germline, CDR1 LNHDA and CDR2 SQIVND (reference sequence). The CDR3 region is CASSIAADELGYGYTF. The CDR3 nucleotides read TGTGCCAGTAGTATAGCCGCGGACGAATTGGGCTATGGCTACACCTTC. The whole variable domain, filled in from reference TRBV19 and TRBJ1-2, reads DGGITQSPKYLFRKEGQNVTLSCEQNLNHDAMYWYRQDPGQGLRLIYYSQIVNDFQKGDIAEGYSVSREKKESFPLTVTSAQKNPTAFYLCASSIAADELGYGYTFGSGTRLTVV.

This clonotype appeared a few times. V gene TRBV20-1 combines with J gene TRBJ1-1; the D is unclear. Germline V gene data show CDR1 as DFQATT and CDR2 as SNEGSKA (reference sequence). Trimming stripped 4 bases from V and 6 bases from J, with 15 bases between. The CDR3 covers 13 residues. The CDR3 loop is CSAKLSGLAEAFF. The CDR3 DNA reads TGCAGTGCTAAGTTAAGCGGGCTGGCTGAAGCTTTCTTT.

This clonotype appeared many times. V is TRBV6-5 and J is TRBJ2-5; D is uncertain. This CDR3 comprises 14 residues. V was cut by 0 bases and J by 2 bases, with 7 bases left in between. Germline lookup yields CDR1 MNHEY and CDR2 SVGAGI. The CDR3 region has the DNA TGTGCCAGCAGTTACTCGAGCACGCAAGAGACCCAGTACTTC. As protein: CASSYSSTQETQYF.

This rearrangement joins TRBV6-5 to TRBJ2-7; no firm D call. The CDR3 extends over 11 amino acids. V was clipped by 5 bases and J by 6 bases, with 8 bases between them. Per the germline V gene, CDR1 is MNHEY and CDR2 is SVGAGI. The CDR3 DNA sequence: TGTGCCAGCAGTCGCGGAAGCGAGCAGTACTTC. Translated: CASSRGSEQYF.

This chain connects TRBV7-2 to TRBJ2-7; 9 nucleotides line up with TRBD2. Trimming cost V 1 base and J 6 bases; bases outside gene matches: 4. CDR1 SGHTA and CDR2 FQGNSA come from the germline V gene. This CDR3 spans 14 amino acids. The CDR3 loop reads CASSLDSGSTEQYF. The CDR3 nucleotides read TGTGCCAGCAGCTTAGATAGCGGGAGTACCGAGCAGTACTTC.

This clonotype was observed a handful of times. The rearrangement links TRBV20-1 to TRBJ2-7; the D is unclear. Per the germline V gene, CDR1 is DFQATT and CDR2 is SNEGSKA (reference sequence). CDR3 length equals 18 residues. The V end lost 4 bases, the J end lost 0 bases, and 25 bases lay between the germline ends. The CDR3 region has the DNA TGCAGTGCTATAGCCACTGGTAGTCTGCGGTTTCTCTCCTACGAGCAGTACTTC. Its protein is CSAIATGSLRFLSYEQYF.

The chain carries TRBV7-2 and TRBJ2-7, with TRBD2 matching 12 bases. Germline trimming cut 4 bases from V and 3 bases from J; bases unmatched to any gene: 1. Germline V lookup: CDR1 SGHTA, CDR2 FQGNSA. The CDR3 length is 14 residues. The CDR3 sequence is CASSSSGRGYEQYF. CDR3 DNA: TGTGCCAGCAGCTCTAGCGGGAGGGGCTACGAGCAGTACTTC.

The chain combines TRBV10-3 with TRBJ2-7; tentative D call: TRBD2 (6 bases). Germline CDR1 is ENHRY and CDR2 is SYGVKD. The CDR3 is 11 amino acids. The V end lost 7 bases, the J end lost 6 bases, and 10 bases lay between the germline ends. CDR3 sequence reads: CAINIGSEQYF. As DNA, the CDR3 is TGTGCCATCAATATCGGGAGCGAGCAGTACTTC.

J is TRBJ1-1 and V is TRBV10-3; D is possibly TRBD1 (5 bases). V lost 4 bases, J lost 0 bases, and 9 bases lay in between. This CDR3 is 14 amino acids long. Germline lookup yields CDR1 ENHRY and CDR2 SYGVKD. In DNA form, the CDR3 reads TGTGCCATCAGTGTAGGGACGATGAACACTGAAGCTTTCTTT. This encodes CAISVGTMNTEAFF.

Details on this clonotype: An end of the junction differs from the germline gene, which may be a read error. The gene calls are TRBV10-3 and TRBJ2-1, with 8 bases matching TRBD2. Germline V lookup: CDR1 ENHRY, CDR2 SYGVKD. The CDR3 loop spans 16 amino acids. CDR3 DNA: TGTGCCATCCCCTCGGGGGGGCTTTTTTCCTACAATGAGCATTTCTTC. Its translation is CAIPSGGLFSYNEHFF.

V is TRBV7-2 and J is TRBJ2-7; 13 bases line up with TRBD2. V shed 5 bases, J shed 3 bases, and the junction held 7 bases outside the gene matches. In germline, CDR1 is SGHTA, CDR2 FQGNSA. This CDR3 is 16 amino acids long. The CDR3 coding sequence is TGTGCCAGCAGCCGAACTAGCGGGAGGGCCCTCTACGAGCAGTACTTC. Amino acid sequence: CASSRTSGRALYEQYF.

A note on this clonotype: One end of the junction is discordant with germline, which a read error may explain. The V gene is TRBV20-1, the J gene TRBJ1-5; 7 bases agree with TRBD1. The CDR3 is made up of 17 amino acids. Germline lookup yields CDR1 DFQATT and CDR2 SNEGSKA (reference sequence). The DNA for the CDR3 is TGCTGTGCTAGTAGGGGGCTCAGCGGTCGGAGCAATCAGCCCCAGCATTTT. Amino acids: CCASRGLSGRSNQPQHF.

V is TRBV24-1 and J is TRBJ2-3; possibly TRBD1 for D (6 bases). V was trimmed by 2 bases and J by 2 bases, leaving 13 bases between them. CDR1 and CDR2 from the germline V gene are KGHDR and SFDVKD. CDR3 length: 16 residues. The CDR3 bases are TGTGCCACCAGTGATTACGTGACAGGAAACACAGATACGCAGTATTTT. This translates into CATSDYVTGNTDTQYF.

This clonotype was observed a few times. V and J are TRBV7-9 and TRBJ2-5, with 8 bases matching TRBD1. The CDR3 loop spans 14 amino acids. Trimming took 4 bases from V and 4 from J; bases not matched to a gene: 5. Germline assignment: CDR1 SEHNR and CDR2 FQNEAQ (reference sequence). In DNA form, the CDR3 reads TGTGCCAGCAGCTCCCGACAGGGGAGAGAGACCCAGTACTTC. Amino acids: CASSSRQGRETQYF.

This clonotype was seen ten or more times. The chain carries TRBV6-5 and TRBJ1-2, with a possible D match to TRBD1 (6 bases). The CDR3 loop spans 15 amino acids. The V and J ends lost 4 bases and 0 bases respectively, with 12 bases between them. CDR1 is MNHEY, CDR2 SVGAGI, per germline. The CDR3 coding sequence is TGTGCCAGCAGTTCCACTGGACAGACTAACTATGGCTACACCTTC. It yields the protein CASSSTGQTNYGYTF.

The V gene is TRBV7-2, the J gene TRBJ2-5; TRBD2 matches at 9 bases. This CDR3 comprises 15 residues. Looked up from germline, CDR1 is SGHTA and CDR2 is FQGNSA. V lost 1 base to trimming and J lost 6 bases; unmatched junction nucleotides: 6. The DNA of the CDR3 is TGTGCCAGCAGCTTAGGTCCTAGCGGGATGAAGACCCAGTACTTC. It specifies CASSLGPSGMKTQYF. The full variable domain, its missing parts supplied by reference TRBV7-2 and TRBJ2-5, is GAGVSQSPSNKVTEKGKDVELRCDPISGHTALYWYRQSLGQGLEFLIYFQGNSAPDKSGLPSDRFSAERTGGSVSTLTIQRTQQEDSAVYLCASSLGPSGMKTQYFGPGTRLLVL.